Below, 25 T cell receptor beta chains from the same sample are listed, as sequenced in a study of blood T cell repertoires in COVID-19. Profiled with immunoSEQ multiplex PCR; TCRdb holds only in-frame clones, not every one. The sample consists of 200,000 to 250,000 clones, approximately 81% of them appearing once. The specimen sequenced was peripheral blood. These TCRs come from a man aged 25 to 45 with active or convalescent COVID-19.

V usage is TRBV7-2 and J usage is TRBJ2-3, with TRBD2 identical over 7 bases. J was trimmed by 9 bases and V by 2 bases; bases with no gene match: 8. Germline lookup yields CDR1 SGHTA and CDR2 FQGNSA. This CDR3 comprises 14 residues. The CDR3 DNA follows: TGTGCCAGCAGCTTAATGGGTGCGGGAGAGACGCAGTATTTT. Its protein is CASSLMGAGETQYF.

The CDR3 here is CASSQRGTGGPRDQYF. The CDR3 nucleotides are TGTGCCAGCAGCCAAAGGGGGACAGGGGGCCCGCGGGACCAGTACTTC. The chain is built from TRBV14 and TRBJ2-5, with 12 nucleotides matching TRBD1. V lost 2 bases, J lost 10 bases, and 11 bases stayed unmatched. The CDR3 has 16 amino acids. Germline CDR1 SGHDN, CDR2 FVKESK.

This clone was counted a few times. Here the CDR3 reads CASQGRDFTEAFF. The CDR3 DNA reads as TGTGCCAGCCAGGGTAGAGATTTCACTGAAGCTTTCTTT. The gene calls are TRBV28 and TRBJ1-1; the D gene is possibly TRBD1 (5 bases). Germline loops: CDR1 MDHEN, CDR2 SYDVKM. The V end lost 8 bases, the J end lost 4 bases, and 14 bases lay between the germline ends. The CDR3 totals 13 residues.

The chain joins TRBV7-2 to TRBJ2-3; 10 nucleotides line up with TRBD2. V lost 5 bases to trimming and J lost 5 bases; unmatched junction nucleotides: 7. This CDR3 region has 15 residues. Germline V gene sequence: CDR1 SGHTA, CDR2 FQGNSA. CDR3 residues: CASSLRLAGGDTQYF. CDR3 coding DNA: TGTGCCAGCAGCCTTCGACTAGCGGGTGGAGATACGCAGTATTTT.

The gene calls are TRBV6-6 and TRBJ2-7, with 10 bases fitting TRBD1. This CDR3 region has 15 residues. The germline gives CDR1 MNHNY, CDR2 SVGAGI (reference sequence). Trimming took 5 bases from V and 2 from J; bases not matched to a gene: 6. DNA of the CDR3: TGTGCCAGCAGTGGCCAGGGACAGGGGACCTACGAGCAGTACTTC. Its protein is CASSGQGQGTYEQYF.

The chain's CDR3 is CASISSGRGSSPLHF. CDR3 nucleotide sequence: TGTGCCAGCATCTCCTCCGGACGGGGTAGTTCACCCCTCCACTTT. The gene calls are TRBV7-2 and TRBJ1-6; unclear D gene. The CDR3 has 15 amino acids. Germline CDR1 is SGHTA and CDR2 is FQGNSA. V lost 7 bases, J lost 9 bases, and 19 bases lay in between.

This chain uses TRBV7-2 with TRBJ2-2; TRBD2 matches 10 bases. V shed 10 bases, J shed 6 bases, and the junction held 5 bases outside the gene matches. From germline, CDR1 is SGHTA and CDR2 FQGNSA. This CDR3 is 13 amino acids long. The CDR3 nucleotides read TGTGCCACCCAGCGGGAGGGCGCCGGGGAGCTGTTTTTT. Translating gives CATQREGAGELFF.

The gene calls are TRBV5-1 and TRBJ2-3, with 9 bases aligning to TRBD1. The CDR3 runs 18 residues. Trimming took 4 bases from V and 2 from J; bases not matched to a gene: 14. In germline, CDR1 is SGHRS, CDR2 YFSETQ. DNA of the CDR3: TGCGCCAGCAGCAGCCGGGACAGGGTTTTTCCTTACACAGATACGCAGTATTTT. It is translated as CASSSRDRVFPYTDTQYF.

This clone was counted a few times. This chain uses TRBV3-1 (or the pseudogene TRBV3-2) with TRBJ2-3; a possible D gene is TRBD2 (6 bases). V was trimmed by 5 bases and J by 6 bases, leaving 21 bases between them. This CDR3 comprises 16 residues. Germline values: CDR1 LGHDT, CDR2 YNNKEL (reference sequence). DNA of the CDR3: TGTGCCAGCAGCGGGCGAGGTGCGGGGATGGCTGATACGCAGTATTTT. It codes for CASSGRGAGMADTQYF.

CDR3 bases: TGTGCCAGCAGCTCCTCTCGACAGAACACTGAAGCTTTCTTT. Protein product: CASSSSRQNTEAFF. This chain joins TRBV6-5 and TRBJ1-1; no firm D call. V was trimmed by 6 bases and J by 1 base, leaving 12 bases between them. CDR1 is MNHEY and CDR2 is SVGAGI in the germline V gene. This CDR3 comprises 14 residues.

This rearrangement joins TRBV28 to TRBJ2-7; the match to TRBD2 covers 8 bases. This CDR3 contains 15 residues. V trimming: 2 bases; J trimming: 2 bases; junction bases outside the gene matches: 5. CDR1 and CDR2 from the germline V gene are MDHEN and SYDVKM. The chain's CDR3 is CASSLSQAGAYEQYF. Here the CDR3 DNA reads TGTGCCAGCAGTTTAAGCCAAGCGGGGGCCTACGAGCAGTACTTC.

Written as DNA, the CDR3 is TGTGCCAGCAGAAGGGACAGCTCTGGAAACACCATATATTTT. Protein: CASRRDSSGNTIYF. The J gene is TRBJ1-3, the V gene TRBV6-5; 7 bases match TRBD1. J was trimmed by 0 bases and V by 6 bases; bases with no gene match: 2. Germline V gives CDR1 MNHEY, CDR2 SVGAGI. The CDR3 is 14 residues long.

The chain is built from TRBV5-5 and TRBJ1-5, with TRBD1 matching 7 bases. This CDR3 is built from 17 residues. Trimming cost V 0 bases and J 0 bases; bases outside gene matches: 6. Germline lookup yields CDR1 SGHKS and CDR2 YYEKEE (reference sequence). The CDR3 protein is CASSLAGGLISNQPQHF. The CDR3 region has the DNA TGTGCCAGCAGCTTGGCAGGGGGATTAATTAGCAATCAGCCCCAGCATTTT.

J is TRBJ2-1 and V is TRBV28, with 11 bases fitting TRBD2. The CDR3 has 15 amino acids. Germline values: CDR1 MDHEN, CDR2 SYDVKM. Trimming at V came to 3 bases and at J to 3 bases, leaving 1 base not matched to a gene. CDR3 amino acids: CASSFSGRVYNEQFF. CDR3 coding DNA: TGTGCCAGCAGTTTTAGCGGGAGGGTCTACAATGAGCAGTTCTTC.

Many counts were recorded for this clone. The chain is built from TRBV28 and TRBJ1-6, with D unclear. CDR1 and CDR2 (germline): MDHEN, SYDVKM. The CDR3 loop spans 15 amino acids. V was clipped by 5 bases and J by 10 bases, with 18 bases between them. CDR3 sequence: CASSLDGSLGSPLHF. CDR3 coding DNA: TGTGCCAGCAGTCTCGACGGGTCCTTAGGATCACCCCTCCACTTT.

This clone was found many times. The chain uses TRBV7-2 and TRBJ2-7; 12 nucleotides align to TRBD2. V lost 4 bases and J lost 0; bases outside the gene matches: 7. Germline V gives CDR1 SGHTA, CDR2 FQGNSA. The CDR3 consists of 17 residues. In DNA, the CDR3 is TGTGCCAGCAGCTCCCCCGGGACTAGCGGGTCCTCCTACGAGCAGTACTTC. Its translation is CASSSPGTSGSSYEQYF.

This clone occurred once. This chain joins TRBV28 and TRBJ1-2, with no clear D. This CDR3 region has 15 residues. Trimming took off 3 bases at V and 2 bases at J, with 13 bases between the two ends. Germline CDR1 reads MDHEN; CDR2 reads SYDVKM. CDR3 region: CASSFLHNVNYGYTF. CDR3 nucleotide sequence: TGTGCCAGCAGTTTCCTCCACAACGTCAACTATGGCTACACCTTC.

This chain joins TRBV9 and TRBJ1-5; the D gene is possibly TRBD1 (6 bases). The CDR3 consists of 17 residues. Per the germline V gene, CDR1 is SGDLS and CDR2 is YYNGEE. Trimming cost V 0 bases and J 0 bases, with 13 bases left between them. This chain's CDR3 is CASSVARGQLSNQPQHF. CDR3 in DNA: TGTGCCAGCAGCGTAGCTAGGGGACAACTTAGCAATCAGCCCCAGCATTTT.

The chain joins TRBV7-2 to TRBJ1-2; 9 bases line up with TRBD1. This CDR3 has 15 amino acids. Germline lookup yields CDR1 SGHTA and CDR2 FQGNSA. The V segment lost 2 bases and the J segment 6 bases; nucleotides outside the gene matches: 7. CDR3 sequence (DNA): TGTGCCAGCAGCTTAAGGCGGGGGACAGGGAATGGCTACACCTTC. Translated: CASSLRRGTGNGYTF.

This clone came up a few times. The chain links TRBV12-3 or TRBV12-4 to TRBJ1-5; TRBD1 agrees at 8 bases. The CDR3 has 12 residues. Trimming removed 7 bases from V and 6 bases from J; junction bases left unmatched: 2. The CDR3 DNA reads TGTGCCAGCAATCAGGGGGCTCAGCCCCAGCATTTT. Residues: CASNQGAQPQHF.

The rearrangement uses TRBV7-8 and TRBJ1-6; possibly TRBD1 for D (6 bases). The V end was cut by 5 bases, the J end by 8 bases, with 13 bases between. Germline CDR1 and CDR2: SGHVS and FQNEAQ. The length of the CDR3 is 14 residues. CDR3 bases: TGTGCCAGCAGCCCCCAGGGGAAGGATTCACCCCTCCACTTT. Its translation: CASSPQGKDSPLHF.

J is TRBJ1-6 and V is TRBV7-6; 7 bases match TRBD1. From germline, CDR1 is SGHVS and CDR2 FNYEAQ. V was clipped by 5 bases and J by 6 bases; unmatched bases: 7. The CDR3 contains 15 residues. CDR3 loop: CASSAGTATNSPLHF. Here the CDR3 DNA reads TGTGCCAGCAGCGCAGGGACAGCAACTAATTCACCCCTCCACTTT.

This clone was counted once. The V and J genes are TRBV4-3 and TRBJ2-6; D perhaps matches TRBD1 (5 bases). CDR1 LGHNA and CDR2 YSLEER come from the germline V gene. The length of the CDR3 is 16 residues. Trimming shortened V by 2 bases and J by 0 bases, and 8 bases separated the two germline ends. CDR3 amino acids: CASSQTGYSGANVLTF. The CDR3 DNA sequence: TGCGCCAGCAGCCAAACAGGCTACTCTGGGGCCAACGTCCTGACTTTC.

Only one count was recorded for this clone. The rearrangement joins TRBV11-2 to TRBJ1-6; no clear D. The germline V and J ends were trimmed by 5 bases and 8 bases, with 16 bases remaining between them. The CDR3 sequence is 15 residues long. Germline lookup yields CDR1 SGHAT and CDR2 FQNNGV. The CDR3 is CASSPERGRYSPLHF. CDR3 sequence (DNA): TGTGCCAGCAGCCCCGAGCGGGGTAGATATTCACCCCTCCACTTT.

The DNA for the CDR3 is TGCAGCGGGGGATTCGGAGGGTCCGCGCCCCAGCATTTT. This translates into CSGGFGGSAPQHF. The V gene is TRBV29-1, the J gene TRBJ1-5; D remains ambiguous. Germline V lookup: CDR1 SQVTM, CDR2 ANQGSEA. Trimming cost V 7 bases and J 9 bases, with 19 bases left between them. There are 13 residues in the CDR3.